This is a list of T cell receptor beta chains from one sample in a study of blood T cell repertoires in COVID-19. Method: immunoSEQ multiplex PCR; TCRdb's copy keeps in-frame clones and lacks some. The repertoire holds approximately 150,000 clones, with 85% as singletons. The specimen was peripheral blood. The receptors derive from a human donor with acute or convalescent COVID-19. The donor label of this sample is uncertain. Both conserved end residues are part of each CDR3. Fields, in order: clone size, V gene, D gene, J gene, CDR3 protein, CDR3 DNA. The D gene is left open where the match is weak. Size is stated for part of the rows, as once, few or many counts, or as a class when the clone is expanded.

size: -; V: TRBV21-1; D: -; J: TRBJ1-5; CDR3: CASSKVGARQPQHF; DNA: TGTGCCAGCAGCAAAGTGGGGGCCCGACAGCCCCAGCATTTT
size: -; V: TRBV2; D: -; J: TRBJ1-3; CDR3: CASSSQSSGNTIYF; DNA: TGTGCCAGCAGTTCACAGAGCTCTGGAAACACCATATATTTT
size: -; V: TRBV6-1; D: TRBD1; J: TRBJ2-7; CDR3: CASSEGDRGLYEQYF; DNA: TGTGCCAGCAGTGAGGGGGACAGGGGATTATACGAGCAGTACTTC
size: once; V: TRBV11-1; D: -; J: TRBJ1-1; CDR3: CASSPAGWYTEAFF; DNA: TGTGCCAGCAGCCCCGCGGGGTGGTACACTGAAGCTTTCTTT
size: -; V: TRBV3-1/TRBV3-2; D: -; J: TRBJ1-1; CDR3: CASSQFGLEDTEAFF; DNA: TGTGCCAGCAGCCAATTTGGGCTGGAGGACACTGAAGCTTTCTTT
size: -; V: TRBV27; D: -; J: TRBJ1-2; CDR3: CASSPLTGLVGYTF; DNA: TGTGCCAGCAGTCCACTGACAGGTTTGGTTGGCTACACCTTC
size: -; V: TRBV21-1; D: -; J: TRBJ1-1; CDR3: CASSTQRGNTEAFF; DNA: TGTGCCAGCAGCACTCAGCGGGGGAACACTGAAGCTTTCTTT
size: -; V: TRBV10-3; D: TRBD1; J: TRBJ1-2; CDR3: CAISEPGTGTMTYYTF; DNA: TGTGCCATCAGTGAGCCGGGGACAGGGACGATGACCTACTACACCTTC
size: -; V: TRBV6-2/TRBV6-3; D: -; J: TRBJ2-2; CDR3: CASSERTTGELFF; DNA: TGTGCCAGCAGCGAGCGGACCACCGGGGAGCTGTTTTTT
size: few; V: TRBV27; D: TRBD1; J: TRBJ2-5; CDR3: CASREKGGHGGETQYF; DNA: TGTGCCAGCAGGGAAAAAGGGGGCCATGGCGGAGAGACCCAGTACTTC
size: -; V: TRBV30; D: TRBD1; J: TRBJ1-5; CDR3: CAWRSGGLGQPQHF; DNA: TGTGCCTGGAGGTCAGGGGGATTGGGTCAGCCCCAGCATTTT
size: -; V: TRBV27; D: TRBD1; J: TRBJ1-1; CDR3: CASSDRGTEAFF; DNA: TGTGCCAGCAGTGACAGGGGGACTGAAGCTTTCTTT
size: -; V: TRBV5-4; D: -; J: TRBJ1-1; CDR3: CASSPTGRVNTEAFF; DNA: TGTGCCAGCAGCCCTACAGGGAGGGTGAACACTGAAGCTTTCTTT
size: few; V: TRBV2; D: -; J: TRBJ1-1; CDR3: CASSASRSNTEAFF; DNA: TGTGCCAGCAGTGCCTCCAGGTCCAACACTGAAGCTTTCTTT
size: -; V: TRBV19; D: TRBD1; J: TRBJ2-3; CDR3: CASSIGQGTDTQYF; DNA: TGTGCCAGTAGTATCGGACAGGGGACAGATACGCAGTATTTT
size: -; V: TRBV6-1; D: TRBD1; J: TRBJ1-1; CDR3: CASSDRSRQGKTEAFF; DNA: TGTGCCAGCAGTGATAGAAGTAGACAGGGGAAAACTGAAGCTTTCTTT
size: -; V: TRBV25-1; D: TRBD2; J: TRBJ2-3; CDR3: CASSEFAGGSTDTQYF; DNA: TGTGCCAGCAGTGAATTTGCGGGAGGCTCCACAGATACGCAGTATTTT
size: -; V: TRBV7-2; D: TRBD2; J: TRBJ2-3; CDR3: CASSPSRRGDDTQYF; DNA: TGTGCCAGCAGCCCCAGCCGGCGGGGGGACGATACGCAGTATTTT
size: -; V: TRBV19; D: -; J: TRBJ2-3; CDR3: CATAVYTQYF; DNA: TGTGCCACCGCAGTTTATACGCAGTATTTT
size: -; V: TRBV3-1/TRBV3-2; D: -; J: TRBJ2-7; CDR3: CASSLIQGGHEQYF; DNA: TGTGCCAGCAGCCTTATTCAGGGAGGCCACGAGCAGTACTTC
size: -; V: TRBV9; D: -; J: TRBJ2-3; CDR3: CASSVGGSFTDTQYF; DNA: TGTGCCAGCAGCGTAGGAGGGAGCTTCACAGATACGCAGTATTTT
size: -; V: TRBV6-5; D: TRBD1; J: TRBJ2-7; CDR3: CASSYQGQGEQYF; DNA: TGTGCCAGCAGCTACCAAGGACAGGGAGAGCAGTACTTC
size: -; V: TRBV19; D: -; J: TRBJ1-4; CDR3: CASSIDLGQGFGKLFF; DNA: TGTGCCAGTAGTATAGATCTGGGTCAGGGCTTTGGAAAACTGTTTTTT
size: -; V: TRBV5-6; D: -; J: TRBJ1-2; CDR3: CASSLGRAYGYTF; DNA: TGTGCCAGCAGCTTGGGGCGGGCCTATGGCTACACCTTC
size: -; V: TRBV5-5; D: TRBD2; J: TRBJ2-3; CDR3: CASSYNSGLATDTQYF; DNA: TGTGCCAGCAGCTATAATTCGGGACTAGCCACAGATACGCAGTATTTT
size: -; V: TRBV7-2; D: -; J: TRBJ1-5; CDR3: CASSLNEGAWQPQHF; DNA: TGTGCCAGCAGCTTAAATGAGGGCGCATGGCAGCCCCAGCATTTT
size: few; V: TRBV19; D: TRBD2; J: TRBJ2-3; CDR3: CASSNGLAGGKDTQYF; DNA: TGTGCCAGTAGTAACGGACTAGCGGGGGGGAAAGATACGCAGTATTTT
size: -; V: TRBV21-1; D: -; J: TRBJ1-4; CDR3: CASSKQSDRDSKSEKLFF; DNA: TGTGCCAGCAGCAAACAATCGGACAGGGATTCGAAGAGTGAAAAACTGTTTTTT
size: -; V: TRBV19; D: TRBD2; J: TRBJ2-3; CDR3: CASSILVTGGADTQYF; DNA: TGTGCCAGTAGTATCCTAGTGACCGGGGGGGCGGATACGCAGTATTTT
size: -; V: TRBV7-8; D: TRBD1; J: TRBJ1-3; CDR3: CASSLRAGQGRPGNTIYF; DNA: TGTGCCAGCAGCTTAAGGGCAGGACAGGGTAGGCCTGGAAACACCATATATTTT
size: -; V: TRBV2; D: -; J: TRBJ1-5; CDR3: CASSGAGASGQPQHF; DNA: TGTGCCAGCAGTGGGGCGGGGGCCTCGGGTCAGCCCCAGCATTTT
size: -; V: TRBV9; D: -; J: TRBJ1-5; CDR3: CANQEPQPQHF; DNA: TGTGCCAACCAGGAACCGCAGCCCCAGCATTTT
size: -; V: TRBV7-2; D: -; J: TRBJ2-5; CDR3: CASRDNRGGETQYF; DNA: TGTGCCAGCAGGGATAACAGGGGGGGAGAGACCCAGTACTTC